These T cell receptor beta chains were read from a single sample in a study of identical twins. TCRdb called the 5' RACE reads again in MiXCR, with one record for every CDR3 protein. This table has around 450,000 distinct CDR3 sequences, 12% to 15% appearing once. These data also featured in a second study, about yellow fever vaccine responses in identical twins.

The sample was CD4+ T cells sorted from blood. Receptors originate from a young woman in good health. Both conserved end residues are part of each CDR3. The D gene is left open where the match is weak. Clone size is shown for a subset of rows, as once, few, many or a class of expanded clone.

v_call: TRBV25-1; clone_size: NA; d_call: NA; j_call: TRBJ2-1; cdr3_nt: TGTGCCAGCAGTGATGGTGGCCGGAGCTCCTACAATGAGCAGTTCTTC; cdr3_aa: CASSDGGRSSYNEQFF
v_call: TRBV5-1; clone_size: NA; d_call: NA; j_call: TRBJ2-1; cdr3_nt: TGCGCCAGCAGCGCGGGACAACCATACAATGAGCAGTTCTTC; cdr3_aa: CASSAGQPYNEQFF
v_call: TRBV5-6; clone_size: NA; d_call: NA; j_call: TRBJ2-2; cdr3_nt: TGTGCCAGCAGCTTGGGGGGCCAAAGAGGGAGCACCGGGGAGCTGTTTTTT; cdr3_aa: CASSLGGQRGSTGELFF
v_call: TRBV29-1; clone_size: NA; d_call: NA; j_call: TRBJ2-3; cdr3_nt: TGCAGCGTTGTCCCTAGTCCTAGCACAGATACGCAGTATTTT; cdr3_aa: CSVVPSPSTDTQYF
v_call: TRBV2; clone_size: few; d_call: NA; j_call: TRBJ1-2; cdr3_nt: TGTGCCAGCAGTGAGGAGCGGGGGGGCTATGGCTACACCTTC; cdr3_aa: CASSEERGGYGYTF
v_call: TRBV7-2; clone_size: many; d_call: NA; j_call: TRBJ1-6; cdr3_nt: TGTGCCAGCAGCGCCCGGGACGCCAAAATTTCACCCCTCCACTTT; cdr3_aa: CASSARDAKISPLHF
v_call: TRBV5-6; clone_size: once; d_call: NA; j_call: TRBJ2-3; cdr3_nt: TGTGCCAGCAGATATGGGACGGTAACTAGCACAGATACGCAGTATTTT; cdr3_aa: CASRYGTVTSTDTQYF
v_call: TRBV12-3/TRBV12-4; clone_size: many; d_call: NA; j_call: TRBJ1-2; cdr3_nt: TGTGCCAGCAGTTTAGGGGAAGGGTATGGCTACACCTTC; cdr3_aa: CASSLGEGYGYTF
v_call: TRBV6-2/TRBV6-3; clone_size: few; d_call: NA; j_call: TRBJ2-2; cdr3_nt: TGTGCCAGCAGTTTCACCGGACACACCGGGGAGCTGTTTTTT; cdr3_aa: CASSFTGHTGELFF
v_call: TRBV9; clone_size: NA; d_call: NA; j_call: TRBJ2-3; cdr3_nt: TGTGCCAGCAGCGTAGAATCAGGGGCGATCACAGATACGCAGTATTTT; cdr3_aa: CASSVESGAITDTQYF
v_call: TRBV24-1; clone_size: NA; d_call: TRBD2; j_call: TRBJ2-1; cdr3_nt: TGTGCCACCAGTGATTTTAGCGGGTCCGGGGATCATGAGCAGTTCTTC; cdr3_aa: CATSDFSGSGDHEQFF
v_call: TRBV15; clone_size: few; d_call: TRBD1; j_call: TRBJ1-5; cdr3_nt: TGTGCCACCAGCTGGGACAGGGGGCCTCAGCCCCAGCATTTT; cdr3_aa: CATSWDRGPQPQHF
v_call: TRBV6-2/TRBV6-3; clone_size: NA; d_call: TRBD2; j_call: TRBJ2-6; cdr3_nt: TGTGCCAGCAGCCCTTCCCCCGGACTAGCGGGGCTCTCTGGGGCCAACGTCCTGACTTTC; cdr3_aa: CASSPSPGLAGLSGANVLTF
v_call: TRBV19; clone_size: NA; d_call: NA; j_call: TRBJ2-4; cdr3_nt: TGTGCCAGTAGTATAGCAAGAGGGGGGGACTCCCTAGCCAAAAACATTCAGTACTTC; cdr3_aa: CASSIARGGDSLAKNIQYF
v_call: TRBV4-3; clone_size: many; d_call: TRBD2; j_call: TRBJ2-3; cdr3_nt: TGCGCCAGCAAAGGACTAGCGGGAGTCTCGAGCACAGATACGCAGTATTTT; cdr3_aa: CASKGLAGVSSTDTQYF
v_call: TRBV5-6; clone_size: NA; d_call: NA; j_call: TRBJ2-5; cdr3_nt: TGTGCCAGCAGCTGGGACGGATCGGAGACCCAGTACTTC; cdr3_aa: CASSWDGSETQYF
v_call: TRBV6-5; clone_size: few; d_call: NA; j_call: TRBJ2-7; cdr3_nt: TGTGCCAGCAGTTATTCGGATACCTACGAGCAGTACTTC; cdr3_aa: CASSYSDTYEQYF
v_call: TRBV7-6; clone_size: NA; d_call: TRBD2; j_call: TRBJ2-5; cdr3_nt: TGTGCCAGCAGCTGGACTAGCGGGGGGCAAGAGACCCAGTACTTC; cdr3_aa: CASSWTSGGQETQYF
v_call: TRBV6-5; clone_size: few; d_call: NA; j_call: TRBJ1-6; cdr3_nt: TGTGCCAGCAGTTATGGGGCGGTCGAGAATTCACCCCTCCACTTT; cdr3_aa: CASSYGAVENSPLHF
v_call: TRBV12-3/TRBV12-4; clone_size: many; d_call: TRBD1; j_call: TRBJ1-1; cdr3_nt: TGTGCCAGCAGACAGGGGGCGATGGGCACTGAAGCTTTCTTT; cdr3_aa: CASRQGAMGTEAFF
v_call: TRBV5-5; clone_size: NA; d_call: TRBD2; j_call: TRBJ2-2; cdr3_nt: TGTGCCAGCAGCTTGGCCGATGGGGAGGGCACCGGGGAGCTGTTTTTT; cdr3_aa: CASSLADGEGTGELFF
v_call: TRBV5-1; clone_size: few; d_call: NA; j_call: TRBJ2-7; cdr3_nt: TGCGCCAGCAGCCAGGACGCGAGCTCCTACGAGCAGTACTTC; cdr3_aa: CASSQDASSYEQYF
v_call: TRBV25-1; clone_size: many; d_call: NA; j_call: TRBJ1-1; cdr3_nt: TGTGCCAGCAGTGATACTACGCGTGGGGGAGCTTTCTTT; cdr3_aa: CASSDTTRGGAFF
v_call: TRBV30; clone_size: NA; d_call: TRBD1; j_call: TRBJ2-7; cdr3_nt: TGTGCCTGGAGTCGAACCGGGACAGGGAACTACGAGCAGTACTTC; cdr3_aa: CAWSRTGTGNYEQYF
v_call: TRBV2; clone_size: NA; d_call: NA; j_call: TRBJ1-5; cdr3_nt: TGTGCCAGCAGTGAGAGGGGGTTTAGCAATCAGCCCCAGCATTTT; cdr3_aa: CASSERGFSNQPQHF
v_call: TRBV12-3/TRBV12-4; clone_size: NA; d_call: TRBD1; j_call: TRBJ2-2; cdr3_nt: TGTGCCAGCAGGGGGGGACAGGGGACCACCGGGGAGCTGTTTTTT; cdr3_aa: CASRGGQGTTGELFF
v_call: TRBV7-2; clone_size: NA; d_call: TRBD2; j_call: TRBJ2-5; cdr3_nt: TGTGCCAGCAGCTTACAGGCTAGCGGGAAAAGAGAGACCCAGTACTTC; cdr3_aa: CASSLQASGKRETQYF
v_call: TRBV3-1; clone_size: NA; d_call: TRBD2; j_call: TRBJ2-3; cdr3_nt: TGTGCCAGCAGCCACCCGGGACTAGCGACACATAATTATAGCACAGATACGCAGTATTTT; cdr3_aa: CASSHPGLATHNYSTDTQYF
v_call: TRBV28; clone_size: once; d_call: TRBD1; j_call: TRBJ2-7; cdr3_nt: TGTGCCAGCAGCCAAACTTTGGGACAGGGGGCGAAGAACGAGCAGTACTTC; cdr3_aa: CASSQTLGQGAKNEQYF
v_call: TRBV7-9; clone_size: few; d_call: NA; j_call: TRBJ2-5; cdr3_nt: TGTGCCAGCAGCCCCCTTCAACACCGAGAGGAGACCCAGTACTTC; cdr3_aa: CASSPLQHREETQYF
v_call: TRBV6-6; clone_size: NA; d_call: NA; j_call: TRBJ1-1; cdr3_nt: TGTGCCAGCAGTTACGACCAGAACACTGAAGCTTTCTTT; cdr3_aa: CASSYDQNTEAFF
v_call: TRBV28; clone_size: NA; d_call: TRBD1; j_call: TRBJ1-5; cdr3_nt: TGTGCCAGCAAAGGAGCCGGGACAGGGGGCATCAATCAGCCCCAGCATTTT; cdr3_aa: CASKGAGTGGINQPQHF
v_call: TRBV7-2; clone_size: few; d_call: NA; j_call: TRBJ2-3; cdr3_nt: TGTGCCAGCAGCTCCCCCCTGGCGGGGTACACAGATACGCAGTATTTT; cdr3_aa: CASSSPLAGYTDTQYF
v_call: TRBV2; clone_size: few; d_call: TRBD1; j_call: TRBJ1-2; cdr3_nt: TGTGCCAGCAGTGATAACCGGGACAGGGGATTATATGGCTACACCTTC; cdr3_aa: CASSDNRDRGLYGYTF
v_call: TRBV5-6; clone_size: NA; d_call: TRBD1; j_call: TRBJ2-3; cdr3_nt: TGTGCCAGCAGCTTGGTGGTGGGGACAGGGTACACAGATACGCAGTATTTT; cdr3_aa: CASSLVVGTGYTDTQYF
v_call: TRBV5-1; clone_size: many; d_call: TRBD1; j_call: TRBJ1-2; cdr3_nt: TGCGCCAGCAGCTCGGGACAGGACTATGGCTACACCTTC; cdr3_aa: CASSSGQDYGYTF
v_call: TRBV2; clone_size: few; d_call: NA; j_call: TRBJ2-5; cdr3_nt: TGTGCCAGCAGTGCTCGCTCGGGCGTAGTGCAAGAGACCCAGTACTTC; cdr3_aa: CASSARSGVVQETQYF
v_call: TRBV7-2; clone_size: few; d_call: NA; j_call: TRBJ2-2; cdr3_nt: TGTGCCAGCTCGACTAGTTTCAATACCGGGGAGCTGTTTTTT; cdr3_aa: CASSTSFNTGELFF
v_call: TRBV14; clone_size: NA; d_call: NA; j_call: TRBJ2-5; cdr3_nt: TGTGCCAGCAGCCAAATGGGCCCCCCCCGGGAGACCCAGTACTTC; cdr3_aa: CASSQMGPPRETQYF
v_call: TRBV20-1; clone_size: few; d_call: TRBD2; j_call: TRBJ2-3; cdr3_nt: TGCAGTGCCTCACTAGCGGGAGGGCCCACAGATACGCAGTATTTT; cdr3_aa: CSASLAGGPTDTQYF
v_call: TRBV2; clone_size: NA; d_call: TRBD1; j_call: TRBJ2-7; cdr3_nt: TGTGCCAGCAGGGGGGACAGAAGCTCCTACGAGCAGTACTTC; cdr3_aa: CASRGDRSSYEQYF
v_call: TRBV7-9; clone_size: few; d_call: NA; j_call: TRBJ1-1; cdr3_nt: TGTGCCAGCAGTCAAATTAATACGAACACTGAAGCTTTCTTT; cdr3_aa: CASSQINTNTEAFF
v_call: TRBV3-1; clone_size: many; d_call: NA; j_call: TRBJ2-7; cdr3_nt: TGTGCCAGCAGCCAAAGGTTGAGAAGCTACTACGAGCAGTACTTC; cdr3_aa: CASSQRLRSYYEQYF
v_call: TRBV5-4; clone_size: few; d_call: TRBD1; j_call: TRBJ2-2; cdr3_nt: TGTGCCAGCAGCTTGGGCCCCGGGACAGAGACCGGGGAGCTGTTTTTT; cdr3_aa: CASSLGPGTETGELFF
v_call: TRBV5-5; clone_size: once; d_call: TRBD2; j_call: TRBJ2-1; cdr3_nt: TGTGCCAGCAGCTTGGATGCCAGCGGGAGGGCCTACAATGAGCAGTTCTTC; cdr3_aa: CASSLDASGRAYNEQFF
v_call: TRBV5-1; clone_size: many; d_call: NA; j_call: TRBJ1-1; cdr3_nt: TGCGCCAGCAGCCTAAGGACAGCCATGAACACTGAAGCTTTCTTT; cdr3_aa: CASSLRTAMNTEAFF
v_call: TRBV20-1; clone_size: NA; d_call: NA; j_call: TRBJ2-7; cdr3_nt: TGCAGTGCTAGCGGGGACCTTTACGAGCAGTACTTC; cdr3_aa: CSASGDLYEQYF
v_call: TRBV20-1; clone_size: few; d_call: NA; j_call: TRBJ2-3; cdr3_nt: TGCAGTGCTACTTCGTCAGATACGCAGTATTTT; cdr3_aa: CSATSSDTQYF
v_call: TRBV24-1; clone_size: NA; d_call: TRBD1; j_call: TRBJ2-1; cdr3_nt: TGTGCCACCAGTGATGGGGGGACAGGGGGGACCTACAATGAGCAGTTCTTC; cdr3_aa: CATSDGGTGGTYNEQFF
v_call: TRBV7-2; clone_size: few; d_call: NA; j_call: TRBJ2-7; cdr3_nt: TGTGCCAGCAGCGCAAGGGGCCTCTACGAGCAGTACTTC; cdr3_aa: CASSARGLYEQYF
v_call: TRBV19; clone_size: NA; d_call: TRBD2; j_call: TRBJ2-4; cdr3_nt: TGTGCCAGTAGTTCCGGCGGGGAGGGAGGCTATGGACTAGCCAAAAACATTCAGTACTTC; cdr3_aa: CASSSGGEGGYGLAKNIQYF
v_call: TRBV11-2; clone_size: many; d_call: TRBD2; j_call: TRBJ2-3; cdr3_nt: TGTGCCAGCAGCTTAGTGGGGCTAGCGGGGGGGCCGGTAGATACGCAGTATTTT; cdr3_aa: CASSLVGLAGGPVDTQYF
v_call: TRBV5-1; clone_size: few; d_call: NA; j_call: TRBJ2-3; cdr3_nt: TGCGCCAGCAGCTTGCCGCGGGGACCTAGCACAGATACGCAGTATTTT; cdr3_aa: CASSLPRGPSTDTQYF
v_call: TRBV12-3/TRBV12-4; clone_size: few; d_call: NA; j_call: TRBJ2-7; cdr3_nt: TGTGCCAGCAGTTCCCACCGGAGACTCTCCTACGAGCAGTACTTC; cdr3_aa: CASSSHRRLSYEQYF
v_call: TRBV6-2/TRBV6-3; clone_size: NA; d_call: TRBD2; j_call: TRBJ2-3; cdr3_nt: TGTGCCAGCAGTTCCGGACTAGCGGTTAGCACAGATACGCAGTATTTT; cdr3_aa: CASSSGLAVSTDTQYF
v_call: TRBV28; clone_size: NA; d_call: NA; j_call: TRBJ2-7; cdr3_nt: TGTGCCAGCAGGGGCGGCAGGGTGGGCTACGAGCAGTACTTC; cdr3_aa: CASRGGRVGYEQYF
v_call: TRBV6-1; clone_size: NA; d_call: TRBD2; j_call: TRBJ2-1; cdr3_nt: TGTGCCAGCAAGCTAGCGGGAGGGTTTCAGCAGTTCTTC; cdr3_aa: CASKLAGGFQQFF
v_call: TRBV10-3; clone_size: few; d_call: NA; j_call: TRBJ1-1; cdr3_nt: TGTGCCATTTCAGGAGGTATTTGGACTGAAGCTTTCTTT; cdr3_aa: CAISGGIWTEAFF
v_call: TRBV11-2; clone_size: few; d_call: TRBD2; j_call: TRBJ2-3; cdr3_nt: TGTGCCAGCAGCTTAGTCCCTAGCGGGGTACATACGCAGTATTTT; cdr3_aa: CASSLVPSGVHTQYF